What follows are 30 T cell receptor beta chains derived from one specimen sequenced in a study of blood T cells in healthy people across ages (dated by TCRdb to between 2014 and 2017). Library preparation was by 5' RACE. Sequencing took place on an Illumina HiSeq 2500. A second about 7 to 11 cycle PCR used a sample-barcoded 5' primer and a J-beta primer mix. TCRdb reprocessed the public reads (quality trimming at Q25 with fastp, clone calling with MiXCR) and kept in-frame beta chains. Every CDR3 protein is listed once, alongside the most common genes and DNA of its rows. The sample table shows around 1,500,000 distinct CDR3 sequences, and 28% are seen once. The ten most abundant clones make up roughly 8.2% of the sample. Sequenced sample: blood. The source is a woman aged 25-40 years in good health.

The chain recombines TRBV11-3 with TRBJ2-3; 8 bases line up with TRBD1. With 0 bases clipped from V and 4 bases from J, the junction kept 3 bases outside the gene matches. The germline V gene has CDR1 SGHNT and CDR2 YENEEA. This CDR3 is built from 15 residues. CDR3 protein: CASSLDGQGSDTQYF. The CDR3 region has the DNA TGTGCCAGCAGCTTAGATGGACAGGGCTCAGATACGCAGTATTTT.

V gene TRBV20-1 combines with J gene TRBJ2-6; 8 positions agree with TRBD1. The germline V gene has CDR1 DFQATT and CDR2 SNEGSKA (reference sequence). This CDR3 has 11 residues. The junction had 8 bases not matched to a gene; V was cut back by 5 bases and J by 17 bases. This CDR3 is CSAPRQGSLTF. For the CDR3, the DNA is TGCAGTGCTCCTCGACAGGGGAGTTTGACTTTC.

This clonotype was counted at least ten times. V gene TRBV7-3 combines with J gene TRBJ2-5; possibly TRBD1 or TRBD2 for D (5 bases each). The CDR3 totals 15 residues. V was pared by 5 bases and J by 8 bases, with 21 bases between. Germline CDR1 reads SGHTA; CDR2 reads FQGTGA. Written as DNA, the CDR3 is TGTGCCAGCAGCCTCACCGGGACGCCAAGAGATACCCAGTACTTC. Residues: CASSLTGTPRDTQYF. The full variable domain, its missing parts supplied by reference TRBV7-3 and TRBJ2-5, is GAGVSQTPSNKVTEKGKYVELRCDPISGHTALYWYRQSLGQGPEFLIYFQGTGAADDSGLPNDRFFAVRPEGSVSTLKIQRTERGDSAVYLCASSLTGTPRDTQYFGPGTRLLVL.

DNA for the CDR3: TGCAGTGCAGGCTCACAGGGAGTCCTCTATAATTCACCCCTCCACTTT. It is translated as CSAGSQGVLYNSPLHF. The V call is TRBV20-1, the J call TRBJ1-6; tentative D call: TRBD1 (6 bases). The V end lost 6 bases, the J end lost 3 bases, and 18 bases lay between the germline ends. Germline CDR1 and CDR2: DFQATT and SNEGSKA (reference sequence). CDR3 length equals 16 residues.

This chain uses TRBV4-1 with TRBJ2-1; D is unresolved. CDR3 length: 17 residues. Germline V gene data show CDR1 as MGHRA and CDR2 as YSYEKL. V lost 0 bases, J lost 6 bases, and 18 bases lay in between. This CDR3 reads CASSQDWTASVSNEQFF. The CDR3 bases are TGCGCCAGCAGCCAAGATTGGACGGCCTCGGTTAGCAATGAGCAGTTCTTC.

Of note for this clonotype: This may stem from a read error, because a much larger clone lies one nucleotide away. CDR3 amino acids: CASSISGTGPWEQFF. In DNA, the CDR3 is TGTGCCAGCAGCATATCCGGGACAGGGCCGTGGGAGCAGTTCTTC. The chain has TRBV4-2 and TRBJ2-1; 9 nucleotides line up with TRBD1. The junction had 12 bases not matched to a gene; V was cut back by 5 bases and J by 10 bases. Germline CDR1 is LGHNA and CDR2 is YNFKEQ. The CDR3 is made up of 15 amino acids.

This clonotype occurred a few times. This chain connects TRBV28 to TRBJ2-3; D remains ambiguous. The CDR3 sequence is 15 residues long. The germline V gene encodes CDR1 MDHEN and CDR2 SYDVKM. Trimming removed 8 bases from V and 2 bases from J, with 17 bases in between. CDR3 nucleotide sequence: TGTGCCAGCGGTTACTTCTCCCCTTACACAGATACGCAGTATTTT. Protein product: CASGYFSPYTDTQYF.

The table lists this clonotype with a few counts. The chain recombines TRBV5-1 with TRBJ2-6; possibly TRBD1 for D (5 bases). Per the germline V gene, CDR1 is SGHRS and CDR2 is YFSETQ. Trimming cost V 4 bases and J 4 bases, with 12 bases left between them. The CDR3 contains 15 residues. CDR3 sequence reads: CASSEQATGANVLTF. Here the CDR3 DNA reads TGCGCCAGCAGCGAACAGGCGACCGGGGCCAACGTCCTGACTTTC. The whole variable domain, remainder taken from reference TRBV5-1 and TRBJ2-6, is KAGVTQTPRYLIKTRGQQVTLSCSPISGHRSVSWYQQTPGQGLQFLFEYFSETQRNKGNFPGRFSGRQFSNSRSEMNVSTLELGDSALYLCASSEQATGANVLTFGAGSRLTVL.

Note on this clonotype: A read error may be the cause here, since a much bigger clone is one base away. The chain joins TRBV5-1 to TRBJ2-5; 9 bases are a match to TRBD2. CDR1 and CDR2 (germline): SGHRS, YFSETQ. This CDR3 is built from 14 residues. This CDR3 is CAGSLAGGFETQYF. Here the CDR3 DNA reads TGCGCCGGCAGCTTGGCGGGGGGGTTCGAGACCCAGTACTTC.

This clonotype was detected many times. The chain uses TRBV27 and TRBJ2-5, with 10 bases that match TRBD2. Germline lookup yields CDR1 MNHEY and CDR2 SMNVEV (reference sequence). The V and J ends lost 6 bases and 5 bases, in that order; junction bases with no gene match: 12. The CDR3 totals 16 residues. The CDR3 nucleotides are TGTGCCAGCAGGAGAATCTCCGGGACTAGCGTTGAGACCCAGTACTTC. Protein sequence: CASRRISGTSVETQYF.

In the case of this clonotype: A much larger clone lies a single base off, so this may be a read error. The chain has TRBV7-3 and TRBJ2-4; D call uncertain. Germline V gene sequence: CDR1 SGHTA, CDR2 FQGTGA. The CDR3 has 13 residues. Between the trimmed V and J ends, which lost 5 bases and 13 bases, there was a span of 18 bases. CDR3 sequence (DNA): TGTGCCAGCAGCCCGGGCCGCTACAATGAGCAGTACTTC. Translation gives CASSPGRYNEQYF.

This clonotype was seen more than once but under ten times. The chain links TRBV7-9 to TRBJ2-3; 10 nucleotides agree with TRBD1. V lost 5 bases to trimming and J lost 1 base; unmatched junction nucleotides: 6. Germline V gives CDR1 SEHNR, CDR2 FQNEAQ (reference sequence). The CDR3 runs 16 residues. CDR3 nucleotides: TGTGCCAGCAGCAGCTCCGGGACAGGGGGCACAGATACGCAGTATTTT. It translates to CASSSSGTGGTDTQYF.

Note on this clonotype: Just one base apart from a much larger clone, this may be a read error. The V call is TRBV20-1, the J call TRBJ2-1; unclear D gene. This CDR3 spans 16 amino acids. CDR1 and CDR2 from the germline V gene are DFQATT and SNEGSKA (reference sequence). In nucleotides, the CDR3 is TGCAGTGCCCCAACCCAAGCGCTGAGCTCCTACAATGAGCAGGTCTTC. This translates into CSAPTQALSSYNEQVF.

The chain uses TRBV28 and TRBJ2-6; 7 bases map to TRBD2. The CDR3 extends over 14 amino acids. The ends lost 10 bases at V and 4 bases at J; junction bases unmatched: 7. Germline CDR1 is MDHEN and CDR2 is SYDVKM. The CDR3 region has the DNA TGTGCCAACAAGCGGGGTACAGGGGCCAACGTCCTGACTTTC. Encoded protein: CANKRGTGANVLTF. The variable domain in full, completed from reference TRBV28 and TRBJ2-6, reads DVKVTQSSRYLVKRTGEKVFLECVQDMDHENMFWYRQDPGLGLRLIYFSYDVKMKEKGDIPEGYSVSREKKERFSLILESASTNQTSMYLCANKRGTGANVLTFGAGSRLTVL.

This clonotype was recorded at least ten times. The gene calls are TRBV28 and TRBJ2-7; D is ambiguous. CDR3 length: 10 amino acids. The germline V and J ends were trimmed by 8 bases and 6 bases, with 8 bases remaining between them. In germline, CDR1 is MDHEN, CDR2 SYDVKM. CDR3 residues: CASGAREQYF. The CDR3 bases are TGTGCCAGCGGAGCTCGCGAGCAGTACTTC.

This clonotype turned up a few times. This chain uses TRBV2 with TRBJ2-1; perhaps TRBD1 as D (6 bases). V gave up 5 bases and J gave up 5 bases, with 13 bases separating them. Germline loops: CDR1 SNHLY, CDR2 FYNNEI. This CDR3 comprises 14 residues. This CDR3 reads CASSPETGNNEQFF. CDR3 bases: TGTGCCAGCAGTCCCGAGACAGGAAACAATGAGCAGTTCTTC.

This chain uses TRBV2 with TRBJ1-1, with D unclear. V lost 8 bases and J lost 3, with 1 base in between. Germline V gives CDR1 SNHLY, CDR2 FYNNEI. CDR3 size: 9 residues. CDR3 sequence: CASDTEAFF. CDR3 in DNA: TGTGCCAGCGACACTGAAGCTTTCTTT.

This clonotype was picked up many times. The V gene is TRBV9, the J gene TRBJ2-7; 11 nucleotides align to TRBD2. Losses at the gene ends were 1 base for V and 0 bases for J; bases not matched to a gene: 0. Per the germline V gene, CDR1 is SGDLS and CDR2 is YYNGEE. This CDR3 has 15 residues. The CDR3 here is CASSVTSGGSYEQYF. As DNA, the CDR3 is TGTGCCAGCAGCGTAACTAGCGGGGGCTCCTACGAGCAGTACTTC.

This clonotype has just a few counts. CDR3 sequence (DNA): TGTGCCAGCAGTTTTGGGGACAGGGGACAAAACATTCAGTACTTC. Protein sequence: CASSFGDRGQNIQYF. The rearrangement links TRBV12-3 or TRBV12-4 to TRBJ2-4, with 10 bases aligning to TRBD1. The CDR3 extends over 15 amino acids. J gave up 5 bases and V 3 bases, and 4 bases lay outside the gene matches.

This clonotype was detected a few times. The chain recombines TRBV29-1 with TRBJ2-5; D might be TRBD1 (5 bases). Trimming cost V 7 bases and J 4 bases, with 16 bases left between them. Germline V gives CDR1 SQVTM, CDR2 ANQGSEA. The CDR3 contains 13 residues. CDR3 nucleotides: TGCAGCGCCTGGCCCAGGGCGCGAGAGACCCAGTACTTC. Its protein is CSAWPRARETQYF. Filled out from reference TRBV29-1 and TRBJ2-5, the complete variable domain reads SAVISQKPSRDICQRGTSLTIQCQVDSQVTMMFWYRQQPGQSLTLIATANQGSEATYESGFVIDKFPISRPNLTFSTLTVSNMSPEDSSIYLCSAWPRARETQYFGPGTRLLVL.

This clonotype was recorded many times. The V call is TRBV18, the J call TRBJ2-1, with D uncertain. The germline gives CDR1 KGHSH, CDR2 LQKENI. This CDR3 is 14 amino acids long. Trimming left V 0 bases short and J 6 bases short, with 9 bases between. The CDR3 nucleotides are TGTGCCAGCTCACCACCGGCAGACCCCAATGAGCAGTTCTTC. The encoded protein is CASSPPADPNEQFF.

Ten or more counts support this clonotype. V and J are TRBV6-5 and TRBJ2-5; 7 bases agree with TRBD1. The CDR3 is 14 amino acids. Trimming cost V 0 bases and J 5 bases; bases outside gene matches: 3. Germline assignment: CDR1 MNHEY and CDR2 SVGAGI. DNA of the CDR3: TGTGCCAGCAGTTACTCGACGGGACAGGAGACCCAGTACTTC. It yields the protein CASSYSTGQETQYF.

This clonotype was observed at least ten times. The chain uses TRBV6-1 and TRBJ2-5; D call uncertain. Germline V gene lookup returns CDR1 MNHNS and CDR2 SASEGT. The CDR3 sequence is 11 residues long. Trimming shortened V by 3 bases and J by 7 bases, and 6 bases separated the two germline ends. This CDR3 is CASSDGGTQYF. CDR3 DNA sequence: TGTGCCAGCAGTGATGGCGGGACCCAGTACTTC.

This chain joins TRBV20-1 and TRBJ1-4, with TRBD1 identical over 7 bases. The CDR3 contains 14 residues. CDR1 is DFQATT and CDR2 is SNEGSKA in the germline V gene (reference sequence). The trim removed 0 bases at V and 6 bases at J, leaving 4 bases unmatched. In DNA form, the CDR3 reads TGCAGTGCTAGAGATCGAACAGGGGATGAAAAACTGTTTTTT. This translates into CSARDRTGDEKLFF.

This clonotype was counted many times. The CDR3 sequence: CSARQRERSYEQYF. Here the CDR3 DNA reads TGCAGTGCTAGGCAGCGGGAGAGGTCCTACGAGCAGTACTTC. J is TRBJ2-7 and V is TRBV20-1; TRBD2 matches 8 bases. After removal of 3 bases from V and 1 base from J, the junction contained 5 bases not matched to a gene. This CDR3 is 14 amino acids long. CDR1 is DFQATT, CDR2 SNEGSKA, per germline (reference sequence).

This clonotype was seen only once. The rearrangement joins TRBV7-2 to TRBJ2-1; 9 bases are shared with TRBD2. Germline values: CDR1 SGHTA, CDR2 FQGNSA. Trimming removed 8 bases from V and 8 bases from J; junction bases left unmatched: 13. The CDR3 sequence is 15 residues long. For the CDR3, the DNA is TGTGCCAGCCGCAATTGGGCTAGCGGGACCTATGAGCAGTTCTTC. This translates into CASRNWASGTYEQFF.

This clonotype was seen only a few times. The chain combines TRBV9 with TRBJ1-2; D is undetermined. The CDR3 runs to 16 residues. V lost 3 bases, J lost 0 bases, and 15 bases lay in between. Germline V gene data show CDR1 as SGDLS and CDR2 as YYNGEE. The chain's CDR3 is CASSAAEGYSNYGYTF. DNA of the CDR3: TGTGCCAGCAGCGCCGCGGAAGGCTATTCTAACTATGGCTACACCTTC.

The rearrangement uses TRBV29-1 and TRBJ1-5; D is perhaps TRBD1 (5 bases). CDR1 is SQVTM and CDR2 is ANQGSEA in the germline V gene. V dropped 5 bases and J dropped 5 bases, with 13 bases sitting between them. The CDR3 loop spans 13 amino acids. CDR3 sequence (DNA): TGCAGCGTTCGATTAGGGGACGATCAGCCCCAGCATTTT. It yields the protein CSVRLGDDQPQHF.

This clonotype was seen at least ten times. This chain links TRBV29-1 with TRBJ2-3, with unresolved D. Germline-derived CDR1 and CDR2 are SQVTM and ANQGSEA. The ends were cut back, 4 bases at V and 6 bases at J, with 17 bases in the middle. The CDR3 length is 14 residues. CDR3 sequence (DNA): TGCAGCGTTGGAACGGCCGTCTCCACCGATACGCAGTATTTT. Protein product: CSVGTAVSTDTQYF.

This clonotype was seen only once. Germline and junction disagree at one end, which may indicate a read error. The chain joins TRBV12-3 or TRBV12-4 to TRBJ2-3; D perhaps matches TRBD2 (7 bases). This CDR3 contains 17 residues. In nucleotides, the CDR3 is TGTGCCAGCAGTTCCGCCCCTCTAGGGGGGGTATCAGATGCGCAGTATTTT. Protein product: CASSSAPLGGVSDAQYF.